Sequencing of this T cell receptor (beta chain) was carried out in a study of identical twins. V lost 0 bases to trimming and J lost 2 bases, with 12 bases between them. CDR1 is SGHDT, CDR2 YYEEEE, per germline. The CDR3 sequence is 15 residues long. General study results and limits: The study drew conclusions from cross-sectional statistical analysis, not from following the same donors. The more abundant beta clonotypes in cord blood had fewer insertions, and memory repertoires did not show this.

Through template switching, a universal primer site was introduced, and the cDNA contained unique molecular identifiers. TCRdb ran MiXCR on the 5' RACE reads and lists one entry per CDR3 protein. The table has around 480,000 distinct CDR3 sequences, over 12% seen once. As concerns this clonotype: Its matching antigen is unknown.

These data are also associated with another study on yellow fever vaccine responses in identical twins.

V usage is TRBV5-6 and J usage is TRBJ2-7; either TRBD1 or TRBD2 may fit D (5 bases each). The sample was CD4+ T cells sorted from blood. The sequence was collected from a woman between 18 and 29 years old in good health. CDR3 in DNA: TGTGCCAGCAGCTTGGGTGGGACGCAAGCCTACGAGCAGTACTTC. Its translation is CASSLGGTQAYEQYF.